This T cell receptor (beta chain) emerged from a study of early T cells in non-severe SARS-CoV-2 infection. Study-wide context: RNA in bulk from unsorted whole blood was sequenced, and chains were unpaired. Findings and limits, study-wide: The matching step, a VDJdb search, favored anti-spike CD8 responses and missed private and CD4 specificities.

Individual cDNA molecules were tagged with unique molecular identifiers. MiXCR, run by TCRdb on the 5' RACE reads, gives a single entry per CDR3 protein. The table shows 25,000 to 35,000 distinct CDR3 sequences, with less than 6% occurring only once. Ten or more counts support this clonotype. Its antigen is undetermined. The V and J ends lost 5 bases and 6 bases, in that order; junction bases with no gene match: 2. The CDR3 sequence is 13 residues long. Per the germline V gene, CDR1 is PRHDT and CDR2 is FYEKMQ (reference sequence). This clonotype was obtained from an adult who was a healthcare worker with PCR-confirmed SARS-CoV-2 infection or an uninfected control (not recorded which). The chain is built from TRBV13 and TRBJ2-2; 8 positions match TRBD1. Specimen: whole blood. The DNA of the CDR3 is TGTGCCAGCAGCCTGGGACAGGCCGGGGAGCTGTTTTTT. Its translation: CASSLGQAGELFF. Using reference TRBV13 and TRBJ2-2 for the parts outside the CDR3, the full variable domain is AAGVIQSPRHLIKEKRETATLKCYPIPRHDTVYWYQQGPGQDPQFLISFYEKMQSDKGSIPDRFSAQQFSDYHSELNMSSLELGDSALYFCASSLGQAGELFFGEGSRLTVL.